A single sample is the source of the 2 T cell receptor beta chains below, sequenced in a study of cytotoxic CD8 clonotypes in ibrutinib-treated CLL. Clones were read by immunoSEQ multiplex PCR, and TCRdb kept only the in-frame ones, dropping some. The data contain more than 85,000 clones, approximately 82% of them seen just once; the ten biggest clones take up around 30%. The sequenced sample was PBMCs, obtained after 12 months of ibrutinib treatment. Receptors were obtained from a human donor with chronic lymphocytic leukemia.

This clone is a singleton in its sample. The chain employs TRBV27 and TRBJ2-1; D remains unclear. This CDR3 region has 13 residues. CDR1 is MNHEY, CDR2 SMNVEV, per germline (reference sequence). Trimming took 6 bases from V and 4 from J, leaving 10 bases between them. In DNA, the CDR3 is TGTGCCAGCAGCTTAAAGAGGTACAATGAGCAGTTCTTC. It translates to CASSLKRYNEQFF.

The chain links TRBV6-6 to TRBJ1-6; D is possibly TRBD1 (5 bases). V gave up 7 bases and J gave up 0 bases, with 13 bases separating them. CDR3 length equals 16 residues. Germline CDR1 MNHNY, CDR2 SVGAGI (reference sequence). The CDR3 region has the DNA TGTGCCAGCACACCGGGGCTAAGCTCCTATAATTCACCCCTCCACTTT. Translating gives CASTPGLSSYNSPLHF.